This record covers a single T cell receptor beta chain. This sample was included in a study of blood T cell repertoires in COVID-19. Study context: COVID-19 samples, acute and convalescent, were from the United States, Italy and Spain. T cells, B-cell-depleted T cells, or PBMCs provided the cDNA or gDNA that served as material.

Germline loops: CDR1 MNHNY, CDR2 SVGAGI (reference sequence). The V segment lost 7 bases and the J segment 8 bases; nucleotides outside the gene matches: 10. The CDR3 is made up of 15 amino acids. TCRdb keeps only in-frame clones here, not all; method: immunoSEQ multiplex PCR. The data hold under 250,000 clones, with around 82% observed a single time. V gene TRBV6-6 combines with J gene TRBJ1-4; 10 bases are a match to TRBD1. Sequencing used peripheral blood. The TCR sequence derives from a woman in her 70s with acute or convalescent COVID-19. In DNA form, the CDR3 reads TGTGCCAGCACCAACCGACAGGGGGCAATGGAAAAACTGTTTTTT. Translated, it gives CASTNRQGAMEKLFF.